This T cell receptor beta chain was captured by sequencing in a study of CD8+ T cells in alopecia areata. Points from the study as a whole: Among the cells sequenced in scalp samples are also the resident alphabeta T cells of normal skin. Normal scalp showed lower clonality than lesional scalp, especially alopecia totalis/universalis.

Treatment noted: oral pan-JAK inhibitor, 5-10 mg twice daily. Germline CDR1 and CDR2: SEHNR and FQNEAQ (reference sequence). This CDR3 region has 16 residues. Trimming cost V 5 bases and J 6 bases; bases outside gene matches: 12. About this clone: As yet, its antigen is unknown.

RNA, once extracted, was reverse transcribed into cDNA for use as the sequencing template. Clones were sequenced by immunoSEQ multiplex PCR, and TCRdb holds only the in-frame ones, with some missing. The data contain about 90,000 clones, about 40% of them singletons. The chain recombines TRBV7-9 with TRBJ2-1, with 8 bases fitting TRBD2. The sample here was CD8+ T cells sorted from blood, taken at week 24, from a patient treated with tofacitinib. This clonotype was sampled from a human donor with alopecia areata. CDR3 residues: CASSPSEAGVVNEQFF. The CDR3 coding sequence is TGTGCCAGCAGCCCCTCCGAAGCGGGAGTAGTCAATGAGCAGTTCTTC.